This T cell receptor beta chain is drawn from a study of beta chain features in type 1 diabetes. The study reverse transcribed the entire isolated RNA, so it sequenced expressed TCRB transcripts. Libraries were prepared by immunoSEQ multiplex PCR; TCRdb keeps only in-frame clonotypes and omits some of them. The data show 120,000 to 150,000 clones, more than 9% seen once. Sequencing was done on a sample of naive CD4+ T cells from blood. The source is a man between 18 and 35 years old in good health.

CDR3 in amino acids: CSVQRVEGTGELFF. CDR3 sequence (DNA): TGCAGCGTCCAGAGGGTTGAGGGTACCGGGGAGCTGTTTTTT. The chain has TRBV29-1 and TRBJ2-2, with D possibly being TRBD2 (5 bases). CDR1 is SQVTM, CDR2 ANQGSEA, per germline. This CDR3 spans 14 amino acids. Between the trimmed V and J ends, which lost 6 bases and 5 bases, there was a span of 16 bases.